The clone carrying this T cell receptor (beta chain) was observed at least ten times. This record comes from a study of identical twins. TCRdb re-called the 5' RACE reads through MiXCR, storing one row per CDR3 protein. Of approximately 630,000 distinct CDR3 sequences listed, just over 7% are singletons. The trim removed 0 bases at V and 4 bases at J, leaving 3 bases unmatched. The CDR3 has 15 amino acids. CDR1 and CDR2 (germline): MGHRA, YSYEKL. The sample was also reused in another study, on yellow fever vaccine responses in identical twins.

This chain links TRBV4-1 with TRBJ2-1, with 7 bases aligning to TRBD1. The receptor was isolated from a woman aged 18-29 years in good health. Sequences were obtained from PBMCs. The CDR3 protein is CASSQESRGYNEQFF. CDR3 DNA: TGCGCCAGCAGCCAAGAATCCAGGGGGTACAATGAGCAGTTCTTC.